The 8 T cell receptor beta chains below were found in one sample sequenced in a study of T cell repertoires in cytomegalovirus infection. TCRdb re-called the reads through MiXCR, storing one row per CDR3 protein. The sample includes 900,000 to 950,000 distinct CDR3 sequences, more than 25% of them seen just once. The antigens of these receptors remain unknown. The material was cultured CD8+ T cells from PBMCs, obtained from culture after CMV antigen stimulation. The source is a human donor in good health (CMV status not recorded). Some clones in this sample may be carry-over from other donors' samples.

The chain joins TRBV10-3 to TRBJ2-1; tentatively, D is TRBD1 (5 bases). This CDR3 has 15 amino acids. The germline V and J ends were trimmed by 10 bases and 0 bases, with 16 bases remaining between them. In germline, CDR1 is ENHRY, CDR2 SYGVKD. The CDR3 here is CATRALTLSYNEQFF. The CDR3 DNA follows: TGTGCCACCAGGGCCTTGACTCTCTCCTACAATGAGCAGTTCTTC.

This clonotype was counted only a few times. The chain is built from TRBV4-3 and TRBJ1-6; no reliable D call. There are 15 residues in the CDR3. Trimming pared 0 bases from V and 9 bases from J, leaving 12 bases between. Germline values: CDR1 LGHNA, CDR2 YSLEER. The CDR3 sequence is CASSQDKFSPSPLHF. The CDR3 DNA reads TGCGCCAGCAGCCAAGATAAATTTTCTCCTTCACCCCTCCACTTT.

The CDR3 sequence is CASMGRAPSYEQYF. CDR3 bases: TGTGCCAGCATGGGGCGGGCCCCATCCTACGAGCAGTACTTC. V is TRBV2 and J is TRBJ2-7, with D perhaps matching TRBD1 or TRBD2 (5 bases each). V dropped 7 bases and J dropped 1 base, with 14 bases sitting between them. The germline V gene encodes CDR1 SNHLY and CDR2 FYNNEI. The CDR3 totals 14 residues. Full variable domain (outside the CDR3, taken from reference TRBV2 and TRBJ2-7): EPEVTQTPSHQVTQMGQEVILRCVPISNHLYFYWYRQILGQKVEFLVSFYNNEISEKSEIFDDQFSVERPDGSNFTLKIRSTKLEDSAMYFCASMGRAPSYEQYFGPGTRLTVT.

CDR3 region: CASSTRGGYGPGELFF. The CDR3 DNA sequence: TGTGCCAGCAGTACCAGGGGCGGGTACGGACCCGGGGAGCTGTTTTTT. This sequence joins TRBV7-8 and TRBJ2-2, with D maybe TRBD1 (6 bases). CDR3 length equals 16 residues. From germline, CDR1 is SGHVS and CDR2 FQNEAQ. Trimming cost V 6 bases and J 6 bases, with 20 bases left between them.

The genes are TRBV6-6 and TRBJ2-1; D tentatively fits TRBD1 or TRBD2 (6 bases each). This CDR3 has 14 amino acids. Germline CDR1 reads MNHNY; CDR2 reads SVGAGI (reference sequence). Trimming took 2 bases from V and 5 from J, leaving 10 bases between them. CDR3 amino acids: CASSYGGPHNEQFF. CDR3 bases: TGTGCCAGCAGTTACGGGGGGCCACACAATGAGCAGTTCTTC.

This clonotype was observed a handful of times. This chain connects TRBV7-9 to TRBJ2-1; D gene unclear. Germline CDR1 and CDR2: SEHNR and FQNEAQ (reference sequence). This CDR3 has 15 residues. The V and J ends lost 5 bases and 2 bases respectively, with 13 bases between them. The CDR3 DNA reads as TGTGCCAGCAGCCAGTCAAGCCCTGCCTACAATGAGCAGTTCTTC. It codes for CASSQSSPAYNEQFF.

This clonotype was seen more than once but under ten times. The chain is built from TRBV6-5 and TRBJ2-5; D is perhaps TRBD2 (6 bases). The V and J ends lost 2 bases and 5 bases respectively, with 12 bases between them. This CDR3 has 14 amino acids. From germline, CDR1 is MNHEY and CDR2 SVGAGI. The CDR3 DNA follows: TGTGCCAGCAGTTACGGCGGGGTTCGGGAGACCCAGTACTTC. This codes for CASSYGGVRETQYF.

J is TRBJ2-5 and V is TRBV28; 8 positions agree with TRBD2. The CDR3 loop spans 14 amino acids. Germline CDR1 reads MDHEN; CDR2 reads SYDVKM. The ends lost 3 bases at V and 5 bases at J; junction bases unmatched: 5. CDR3 nucleotide sequence: TGTGCCAGCAGTTTGCTTAGCGGGGCGGAGACCCAGTACTTC. It encodes CASSLLSGAETQYF.